These T cell receptor beta chains were read from a single sample in a study of OX40 agonist ivuxolimab in advanced cancers. This table comes from immunoSEQ multiplex PCR, and its TCRdb copy is limited to in-frame clones, with some not included. The sample comprises about 70,000 clones, about 90% of which are singletons, and around 3% rests with the top ten. The sequencing here drew on CD4+ or CD8+ T cells sorted from blood, taken in a trial of the OX40 agonist ivuxolimab. The receptors derive from an adult with an advanced solid tumor such as melanoma, head and neck, liver or kidney cancer. Each CDR3 is given with its conserved first and last residue. The order of the fields is V gene, clone size, J gene, D gene, CDR3 protein, CDR3 DNA. D genes are given only for firm matches. Clone size is given for some rows only: seen once, a few or many times, or a class if the clone is expanded.

v_gene: TRBV9
abundance: -
j_gene: TRBJ2-1
d_gene: -
CDR3aa: CASSVQGGLSNEQFF
CDR3nt: TGTGCCAGCAGCGTCCAGGGGGGCTTGAGTAATGAGCAGTTCTTC

v_gene: TRBV2
abundance: -
j_gene: TRBJ1-1
d_gene: -
CDR3aa: CASTPLGGAGTEAFF
CDR3nt: TGTGCCAGCACCCCACTGGGGGGGGCCGGGACTGAAGCTTTCTTT

v_gene: TRBV12-5
abundance: once
j_gene: TRBJ1-1
d_gene: TRBD1
CDR3aa: CASGLWTGPEAFF
CDR3nt: TGTGCTAGTGGTTTGTGGACAGGCCCTGAAGCTTTCTTT

v_gene: TRBV11-1
abundance: -
j_gene: TRBJ1-2
d_gene: -
CDR3aa: CASSLGSSYGYTF
CDR3nt: TGTGCCAGCAGCTTAGGATCTAGCTATGGCTACACCTTC

v_gene: TRBV4-1
abundance: -
j_gene: TRBJ2-7
d_gene: TRBD2
CDR3aa: CASSQDRGSGGVYEQYF
CDR3nt: TGCGCCAGCAGCCAAGATCGGGGTAGCGGGGGAGTCTACGAGCAGTACTTC

v_gene: TRBV25-1
abundance: -
j_gene: TRBJ1-2
d_gene: -
CDR3aa: CASSDGGNYGYTF
CDR3nt: TGTGCCAGCAGTGATGGGGGGAACTATGGCTACACCTTC

v_gene: TRBV12-5
abundance: -
j_gene: TRBJ1-1
d_gene: TRBD1
CDR3aa: CASGLSQGANTEAFF
CDR3nt: TGTGCTAGTGGTTTGAGCCAGGGGGCTAACACTGAAGCTTTCTTT

v_gene: TRBV7-9
abundance: -
j_gene: TRBJ1-2
d_gene: -
CDR3aa: CASSGAGNYGYTF
CDR3nt: TGTGCCAGCTCAGGGGCGGGGAACTATGGCTACACCTTC

v_gene: TRBV6-5
abundance: -
j_gene: TRBJ2-7
d_gene: TRBD1
CDR3aa: CASISGQGGEQYF
CDR3nt: TGTGCCAGCATATCAGGACAGGGGGGCGAGCAGTACTTC

v_gene: TRBV2
abundance: -
j_gene: TRBJ2-1
d_gene: -
CDR3aa: CASSDIFADNEQFF
CDR3nt: TGTGCCAGCAGTGACATCTTCGCCGACAATGAGCAGTTCTTC

v_gene: TRBV11-2
abundance: -
j_gene: TRBJ2-7
d_gene: TRBD2
CDR3aa: CASSLALAGGPSYEQYF
CDR3nt: TGTGCCAGCAGCTTAGCACTAGCGGGAGGGCCCTCCTACGAGCAGTACTTC

v_gene: TRBV9
abundance: once
j_gene: TRBJ2-1
d_gene: TRBD2
CDR3aa: CASSFPLLAGAEQFF
CDR3nt: TGTGCCAGCAGCTTTCCCTTACTAGCGGGAGCCGAGCAGTTCTTC

v_gene: TRBV28
abundance: -
j_gene: TRBJ2-7
d_gene: TRBD1
CDR3aa: CASRGPGQGRSEQYF
CDR3nt: TGTGCCAGCAGGGGGCCGGGACAGGGGAGGTCCGAGCAGTACTTC

v_gene: TRBV19
abundance: -
j_gene: TRBJ1-1
d_gene: -
CDR3aa: CASSSAVGPTEAFF
CDR3nt: TGTGCCAGTAGTTCTGCAGTAGGCCCCACTGAAGCTTTCTTT

v_gene: TRBV5-1
abundance: -
j_gene: TRBJ2-1
d_gene: -
CDR3aa: CASSLDGGTYNEQFF
CDR3nt: TGCGCCAGCAGCTTGGATGGCGGGACCTACAATGAGCAGTTCTTC

v_gene: TRBV11-2
abundance: -
j_gene: TRBJ2-1
d_gene: -
CDR3aa: CASSGAGLHNEQFF
CDR3nt: TGTGCCAGCAGCGGCGCGGGACTCCACAATGAGCAGTTCTTC

v_gene: TRBV5-1
abundance: -
j_gene: TRBJ1-6
d_gene: TRBD1
CDR3aa: CASSLDRGNSPLHF
CDR3nt: TGCGCCAGCAGCTTGGACAGGGGGAATTCACCCCTCCACTTT

v_gene: TRBV6-1
abundance: few
j_gene: TRBJ1-6
d_gene: TRBD1
CDR3aa: CASSEGRGRNSPLHF
CDR3nt: TGTGCCAGCAGTGAAGGCAGGGGGCGGAATTCACCCCTCCACTTT

v_gene: TRBV28
abundance: -
j_gene: TRBJ2-7
d_gene: -
CDR3aa: CASSLEDYEQYF
CDR3nt: TGTGCCAGCAGTTTAGAGGATTACGAGCAGTACTTC

v_gene: TRBV10-3
abundance: few
j_gene: TRBJ1-2
d_gene: -
CDR3aa: CAISESMDQTNYGYTF
CDR3nt: TGTGCCATCAGTGAGTCGATGGACCAAACTAACTATGGCTACACCTTC

v_gene: TRBV6-1
abundance: -
j_gene: TRBJ2-7
d_gene: TRBD1
CDR3aa: CASSDGPGQGEQYF
CDR3nt: TGTGCCAGCAGTGACGGGCCGGGACAGGGCGAGCAGTACTTC

v_gene: TRBV19
abundance: -
j_gene: TRBJ1-2
d_gene: -
CDR3aa: CASSVGRAQALPHHTF
CDR3nt: TGTGCCAGTAGTGTAGGGAGAGCGCAAGCACTCCCCCACCACACCTTC

v_gene: TRBV11-2
abundance: -
j_gene: TRBJ1-1
d_gene: -
CDR3aa: CASSPRRSRGTEAFF
CDR3nt: TGTGCCAGCAGCCCCCGTAGGTCCCGGGGCACTGAAGCTTTCTTT

v_gene: TRBV7-8
abundance: -
j_gene: TRBJ1-3
d_gene: -
CDR3aa: CASSPRGSGNTIYF
CDR3nt: TGTGCCAGCAGCCCGCGGGGGTCCGGAAACACCATATATTTT

v_gene: TRBV10-3
abundance: -
j_gene: TRBJ1-5
d_gene: -
CDR3aa: CAISEAGNSNQPQHF
CDR3nt: TGTGCCATCAGTGAGGCGGGAAATAGCAATCAGCCCCAGCATTTT

v_gene: TRBV7-9
abundance: -
j_gene: TRBJ1-5
d_gene: -
CDR3aa: CASSSSRIMPDQPQHF
CDR3nt: TGTGCCAGCAGCTCCTCCCGAATAATGCCAGATCAGCCCCAGCATTTT

v_gene: TRBV2
abundance: once
j_gene: TRBJ1-3
d_gene: TRBD1
CDR3aa: CASSVGGPRNTIYF
CDR3nt: TGTGCCAGCAGTGTAGGGGGCCCCCGAAACACCATATATTTT

v_gene: TRBV19
abundance: -
j_gene: TRBJ2-3
d_gene: -
CDR3aa: CASSMSLAGDTQYF
CDR3nt: TGTGCCAGTAGTATGAGCCTTGCCGGGGATACGCAGTATTTT

v_gene: TRBV19
abundance: -
j_gene: TRBJ1-1
d_gene: -
CDR3aa: CASSSTGRSTEAFF
CDR3nt: TGTGCCAGTAGTAGTACAGGGAGGTCCACTGAAGCTTTCTTT

v_gene: TRBV19
abundance: once
j_gene: TRBJ2-5
d_gene: -
CDR3aa: CASSIDHSQETQYF
CDR3nt: TGTGCCAGTAGTATAGATCACAGCCAAGAGACCCAGTACTTC

v_gene: TRBV27
abundance: -
j_gene: TRBJ1-6
d_gene: TRBD1
CDR3aa: CASSSGQRSSYNSPLHF
CDR3nt: TGTGCCAGCAGTTCGGGACAGAGGAGCTCCTATAATTCACCCCTCCACTTT

v_gene: TRBV2
abundance: -
j_gene: TRBJ2-7
d_gene: TRBD2
CDR3aa: CASSETSEYEQYF
CDR3nt: TGTGCCAGCAGTGAGACTAGCGAGTACGAGCAGTACTTC

v_gene: TRBV27
abundance: -
j_gene: TRBJ2-7
d_gene: TRBD1
CDR3aa: CASSFYLRDRAYEQYF
CDR3nt: TGTGCCAGCAGTTTTTATCTTCGGGACAGGGCCTACGAGCAGTACTTC

v_gene: TRBV19
abundance: -
j_gene: TRBJ2-1
d_gene: TRBD2
CDR3aa: CASSRLAGSYNEQFF
CDR3nt: TGTGCCAGTAGTAGGCTAGCGGGGTCCTACAATGAGCAGTTCTTC

v_gene: TRBV10-2
abundance: -
j_gene: TRBJ1-1
d_gene: -
CDR3aa: CASSESSGVGMNTEAFF
CDR3nt: TGCGCCAGCAGTGAATCCAGCGGGGTGGGTATGAACACTGAAGCTTTCTTT

v_gene: TRBV18
abundance: -
j_gene: TRBJ1-2
d_gene: TRBD1
CDR3aa: CASSLGQGVGYTF
CDR3nt: TGTGCCAGCTCGCTGGGACAGGGTGTCGGCTACACCTTC